These T cell receptor beta chains were read from a single sample in a study of graft-versus-host responses after intestinal transplantation. Clones were sequenced by immunoSEQ multiplex PCR, and TCRdb holds only the in-frame ones, with some missing. The sample contains about 130,000 clones, around 90% of which appear only once. The antigens for these receptors are not known. The source was unstimulated CD4+ T cells sorted from spleen or lymph node cells, collected before intestinal transplant. All receptors derive from a human donor who received an intestinal transplant. The CDR3 runs from the conserved cysteine through the conserved F or W. The D gene is left open where the match is weak. For some rows the clone size is stated as once, few or many, or as a class when expanded; others skip it.

V: TRBV2; size: -; J: TRBJ2-7; D: -; DNA: TGTGCCAGCAGTCGGGACGGTGCCTACGAGCAGTACTTC; CDR3: CASSRDGAYEQYF
V: TRBV6-5; size: -; J: TRBJ2-1; D: -; DNA: TGTGCCAGCAGTCGAGACCGACAGTTCATTAATGAGCAGTTCTTC; CDR3: CASSRDRQFINEQFF
V: TRBV10-3; size: -; J: TRBJ1-1; D: TRBD1; DNA: TGTGCCATCAGTGAAGGGGGCCAGAACACTGAAGCTTTCTTT; CDR3: CAISEGGQNTEAFF
V: TRBV19; size: -; J: TRBJ2-4; D: TRBD1; DNA: TGTGCCAGTAACCCCTCGGGACAGCTAGCCAAAAACATTCAGTACTTC; CDR3: CASNPSGQLAKNIQYF
V: TRBV19; size: -; J: TRBJ2-7; D: -; DNA: TGTGCCAGTACCCCTACGGGCTCCCCCTACGAGCAGTACTTC; CDR3: CASTPTGSPYEQYF
V: TRBV19; size: once; J: TRBJ1-5; D: TRBD1; DNA: TGTGCCAGTAGTCCCCGGACAGGGACGTATGTTGGTCAGCCCCAGCATTTT; CDR3: CASSPRTGTYVGQPQHF
V: TRBV29-1; size: -; J: TRBJ1-4; D: -; DNA: TGCAGCGCGTCAGGGCAATCTAATGAAAAACTGTTTTTT; CDR3: CSASGQSNEKLFF
V: TRBV10-3; size: once; J: TRBJ1-5; D: TRBD1; DNA: TGTGCCACCCGTGCCTCGACAGGGGAGCAGCCCCAGCATTTT; CDR3: CATRASTGEQPQHF
V: TRBV6-1; size: -; J: TRBJ1-1; D: -; DNA: TGTGCCAGGGGGGAGGGCACTGAAGCTTTCTTT; CDR3: CARGEGTEAFF
V: TRBV18; size: -; J: TRBJ2-1; D: -; DNA: TGTGCCAGCTCACTCGAGACTGCACAGTTCTTC; CDR3: CASSLETAQFF
V: TRBV10-3; size: -; J: TRBJ1-1; D: -; DNA: TGTGCCATCAGTGTCTCGGGAGAGGACACTGAAGCTTTCTTT; CDR3: CAISVSGEDTEAFF
V: TRBV28; size: -; J: TRBJ2-7; D: TRBD1; DNA: TGTGCCAGCAGTTTTGCCGGATTACAGGGGCGGTACGAGCAGTACTTC; CDR3: CASSFAGLQGRYEQYF
V: TRBV6-5; size: few; J: TRBJ1-4; D: -; DNA: TGTGCCAGCACCCCCGGGGGGGCAACTAATGAAAAACTGTTTTTT; CDR3: CASTPGGATNEKLFF
V: TRBV15; size: -; J: TRBJ2-6; D: -; DNA: TGTGCCACCAGCCGGACATGGCGTGGGGCCAACGTCCTGACTTTC; CDR3: CATSRTWRGANVLTF
V: TRBV9; size: -; J: TRBJ1-4; D: -; DNA: TGTGCCAGTAGCCCGGTACAGTTTAATGAAAAACTGTTTTTT; CDR3: CASSPVQFNEKLFF
V: TRBV7-9; size: -; J: TRBJ2-5; D: -; DNA: TGTGCCAGCAGCTTAAAAAACAGTGAGACCCAGTACTTC; CDR3: CASSLKNSETQYF
V: TRBV30; size: -; J: TRBJ1-5; D: -; DNA: TGTGCCTGGAGTACTGGGGGCGAGGGGCAGCCCCAGCATTTT; CDR3: CAWSTGGEGQPQHF
V: TRBV7-2; size: -; J: TRBJ2-4; D: TRBD2; DNA: TGTGCCAGCACCCAGGCCGGACTAGCTAGGTCCAAAAACATTCAGTACTTC; CDR3: CASTQAGLARSKNIQYF
V: TRBV28; size: once; J: TRBJ2-1; D: -; DNA: TGTGCCAGCAGGAATTCTGGGACACCCCTCTACAATGAGCAGTTCTTC; CDR3: CASRNSGTPLYNEQFF
V: TRBV28; size: -; J: TRBJ2-7; D: TRBD1; DNA: TGTGCCAGCAGCCAACCCCTCGGACAGGCGTACGAGCAGTACTTC; CDR3: CASSQPLGQAYEQYF
V: TRBV7-2; size: -; J: TRBJ2-7; D: -; DNA: TGTGCCAGCAGCTCGAGGGCCAGTAACGAGCAGTACTTC; CDR3: CASSSRASNEQYF
V: TRBV27; size: -; J: TRBJ1-4; D: -; DNA: TGTGCCAGCCGATCAGGAGGTCTTGATGCAACTAATGAAAAACTGTTTTTT; CDR3: CASRSGGLDATNEKLFF
V: TRBV6-4; size: once; J: TRBJ2-3; D: -; DNA: TGTGCCAGCAGTGACTCATGGGGGGAAGCAGATACGCAGTATTTT; CDR3: CASSDSWGEADTQYF
V: TRBV19; size: -; J: TRBJ1-2; D: TRBD1; DNA: TGTGCCAGTAGTTTCCAGGACAGGGGGCTTTCTGCTAACTATGGCTACACCTTC; CDR3: CASSFQDRGLSANYGYTF
V: TRBV6-5; size: -; J: TRBJ1-5; D: -; DNA: TGTGCCAGCAGTTACAAGTATAGCAATCAGCCCCAGCATTTT; CDR3: CASSYKYSNQPQHF
V: TRBV5-5; size: -; J: TRBJ1-2; D: -; DNA: TGTGCCAGCAGCTTAGTCGCAGGGAACTATGGCTACACCTTC; CDR3: CASSLVAGNYGYTF
V: TRBV6-1; size: -; J: TRBJ1-3; D: -; DNA: TGTGCCAGCAGTGAGGTCTCTGGAAACACCATATATTTT; CDR3: CASSEVSGNTIYF
V: TRBV11-3; size: -; J: TRBJ1-3; D: -; DNA: TGTGCCAGCAGCGAAGGACCCTCTGGAAACACCATATATTTT; CDR3: CASSEGPSGNTIYF
V: TRBV5-1; size: -; J: TRBJ2-2; D: -; DNA: TGCGCCAGCAGCTACGTTGGAGGCGTCGGGGAGCTGTTTTTT; CDR3: CASSYVGGVGELFF
V: TRBV7-7; size: -; J: TRBJ2-7; D: TRBD2; DNA: TGTGCTAGCAGCTTAATCCGAACGAAACTAGCGAGCTCCTACGAGCAGTACTTC; CDR3: CASSLIRTKLASSYEQYF
V: TRBV20-1; size: -; J: TRBJ2-2; D: -; DNA: TGCAGTGCTATCGACACCGGGGAGCTGTTTTTT; CDR3: CSAIDTGELFF
V: TRBV18; size: -; J: TRBJ2-3; D: -; DNA: TGTGCCAGCTCACCACCGTTGGATTCAGATACGCAGTATTTT; CDR3: CASSPPLDSDTQYF
V: TRBV4-3; size: few; J: TRBJ2-1; D: -; DNA: TGCGCCAGCAGCCAAGAGATTGGGGCCAACAATGAGCAGTTCTTC; CDR3: CASSQEIGANNEQFF
V: TRBV5-6; size: -; J: TRBJ2-7; D: -; DNA: TGTGCCAGCAGCTCGACAAATATGGCCCCTGAGCAGTACTTC; CDR3: CASSSTNMAPEQYF
V: TRBV6-1; size: -; J: TRBJ2-7; D: TRBD1; DNA: TGTGCCAGCAGTGACAGACAGGGTGTATCCTACGAGCAGTACTTC; CDR3: CASSDRQGVSYEQYF
V: TRBV6-5; size: -; J: TRBJ2-5; D: -; DNA: TGTGCCAGCCTGGGGTCAGGGGAGACCCAGTACTTC; CDR3: CASLGSGETQYF
V: TRBV29-1; size: -; J: TRBJ2-7; D: -; DNA: TGCAGCGTTTTGGGGGACGTTTCGACCTACGAGCAGTACTTC; CDR3: CSVLGDVSTYEQYF
V: TRBV19; size: -; J: TRBJ1-2; D: -; DNA: TGTGCCAGTAGTATAACACCCCTCTATGGCTACACCTTC; CDR3: CASSITPLYGYTF
V: TRBV7-2; size: -; J: TRBJ2-7; D: TRBD2; DNA: TGTGCCAGCAGGGGGAGCGGGAGATACGAGCAGTACTTC; CDR3: CASRGSGRYEQYF
V: TRBV9; size: few; J: TRBJ2-2; D: -; DNA: TGTGCCAGCAGCGTAGGGGGTCCCGGGGAGCTGTTTTTT; CDR3: CASSVGGPGELFF
V: TRBV30; size: -; J: TRBJ2-7; D: -; DNA: TGTGCCTGGAGTGTAGCTTCCTACGAGCAGTACTTC; CDR3: CAWSVASYEQYF
V: TRBV5-4; size: -; J: TRBJ2-1; D: -; DNA: TGTGCCAGCAGAGAGAACCTACCTGGCAATGAGCAGTTCTTC; CDR3: CASRENLPGNEQFF
V: TRBV18; size: -; J: TRBJ2-7; D: TRBD2; DNA: TGTGCCAGCTCACCCGGGAGGGCCCCCTACGAGCAGTACTTC; CDR3: CASSPGRAPYEQYF
V: TRBV5-4; size: -; J: TRBJ2-3; D: TRBD1; DNA: TGTGCCAGCAGCCAAGGACAGGGGATTAACATGGATACGCAGTATTTT; CDR3: CASSQGQGINMDTQYF
V: TRBV27; size: -; J: TRBJ2-5; D: TRBD1; DNA: TGTGCCAGCAGCCCACAGGGGGGCCCGAGGCGGGAGACCCAGTACTTC; CDR3: CASSPQGGPRRETQYF
V: TRBV11-3; size: -; J: TRBJ1-1; D: -; DNA: TGTGCCAGCAGCTTCGGGGAAGGCACTGAAGCTTTCTTT; CDR3: CASSFGEGTEAFF
V: TRBV25-1; size: -; J: TRBJ1-5; D: -; DNA: TGTGCCAGCAGTGGAGCGGCCAGCAATCAGCCCCAGCATTTT; CDR3: CASSGAASNQPQHF
V: TRBV6-6; size: -; J: TRBJ2-3; D: -; DNA: TGTGCCAGCAGTTACCTAAAGAAGGGAAGCACAGATACGCAGTATTTT; CDR3: CASSYLKKGSTDTQYF
V: TRBV4-3; size: -; J: TRBJ1-6; D: -; DNA: TGCGCCAGCAGCCAAGTCGGATCACCCCTCCACTTT; CDR3: CASSQVGSPLHF
V: TRBV7-2; size: -; J: TRBJ2-1; D: -; DNA: TGTGCCAGCAGCTTGGACCACAGAGGGAATGAGCAGTTCTTC; CDR3: CASSLDHRGNEQFF
V: TRBV30; size: -; J: TRBJ1-1; D: -; DNA: TGTGCCTGGAGTGGGGACTCCATGAACACTGAAGCTTTCTTT; CDR3: CAWSGDSMNTEAFF
V: TRBV11-1; size: -; J: TRBJ2-2; D: -; DNA: TGTGCCAGCAGCTCCCTTGACGGCGGCAACACCGGGGAGCTGTTTTTT; CDR3: CASSSLDGGNTGELFF
V: TRBV2; size: -; J: TRBJ2-3; D: TRBD2; DNA: TGTGCCAGCAGTGAAGCGGGGACTAACACAGATACGCAGTATTTT; CDR3: CASSEAGTNTDTQYF
V: TRBV10-2; size: -; J: TRBJ2-2; D: TRBD2; DNA: TGCGCCAGCAGGACAGAGATGACTAGCGAGCTGTTTTTT; CDR3: CASRTEMTSELFF
V: TRBV30; size: -; J: TRBJ1-3; D: -; DNA: TGTGCCTGGAGCTTTCAATCTGGAAACACCATATATTTT; CDR3: CAWSFQSGNTIYF
V: TRBV28; size: -; J: TRBJ1-2; D: -; DNA: TGTGCCAGCAGTTTCGGGGGTGCAGAATTCTATGGCTACACCTTC; CDR3: CASSFGGAEFYGYTF
V: TRBV10-3; size: -; J: TRBJ2-7; D: -; DNA: TGTGCCATCAGTGAGTCGACTGGACCTAACGGCGAGCAGTACTTC; CDR3: CAISESTGPNGEQYF
V: TRBV7-3; size: -; J: TRBJ2-1; D: TRBD2; DNA: TGTGCCAGCAGCTTATATCGCGGGAGTAGCGATGAGCAGTTCTTC; CDR3: CASSLYRGSSDEQFF
V: TRBV9; size: -; J: TRBJ2-7; D: -; DNA: TGTGCCAGCAGCGTAGCTACTTCCGGCGACGAGCAGTACTTC; CDR3: CASSVATSGDEQYF